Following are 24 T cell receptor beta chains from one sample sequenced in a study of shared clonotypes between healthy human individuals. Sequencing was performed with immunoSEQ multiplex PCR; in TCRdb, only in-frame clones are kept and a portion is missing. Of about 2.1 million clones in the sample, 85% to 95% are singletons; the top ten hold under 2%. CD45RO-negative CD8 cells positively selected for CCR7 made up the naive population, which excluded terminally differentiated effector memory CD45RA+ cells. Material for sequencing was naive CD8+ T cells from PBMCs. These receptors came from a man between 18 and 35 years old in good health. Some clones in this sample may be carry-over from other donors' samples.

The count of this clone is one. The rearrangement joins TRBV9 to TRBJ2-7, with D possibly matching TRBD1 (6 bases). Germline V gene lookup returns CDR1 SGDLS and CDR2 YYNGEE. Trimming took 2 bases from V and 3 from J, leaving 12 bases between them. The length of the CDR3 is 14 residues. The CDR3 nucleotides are TGTGCCAGCAGCGTGGGGGCCAAGGACTACGAGCAGTACTTC. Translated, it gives CASSVGAKDYEQYF.

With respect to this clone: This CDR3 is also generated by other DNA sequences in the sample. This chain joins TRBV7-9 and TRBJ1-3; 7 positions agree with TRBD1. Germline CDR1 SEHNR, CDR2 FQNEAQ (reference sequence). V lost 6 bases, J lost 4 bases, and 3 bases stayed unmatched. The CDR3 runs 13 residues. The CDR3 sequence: CASSLDRGNTIYF. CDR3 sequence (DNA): TGTGCCAGCAGTTTGGACAGGGGAAACACCATATATTTT.

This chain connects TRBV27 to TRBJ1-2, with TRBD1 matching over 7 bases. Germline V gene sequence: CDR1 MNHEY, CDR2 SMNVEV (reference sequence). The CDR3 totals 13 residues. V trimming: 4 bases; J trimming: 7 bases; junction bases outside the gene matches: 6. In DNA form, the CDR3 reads TGTGCCAGCAGTTCTACAGGGGAGAGTGGCTACACCTTC. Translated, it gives CASSSTGESGYTF.

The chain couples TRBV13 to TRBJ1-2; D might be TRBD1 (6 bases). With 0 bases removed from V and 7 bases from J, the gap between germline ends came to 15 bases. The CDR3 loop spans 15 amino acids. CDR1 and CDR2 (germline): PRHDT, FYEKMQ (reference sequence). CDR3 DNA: TGTGCCAGCAGCTTAGGCCGGGGGCAGGAGGGTGGCTACACCTTC. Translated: CASSLGRGQEGGYTF.

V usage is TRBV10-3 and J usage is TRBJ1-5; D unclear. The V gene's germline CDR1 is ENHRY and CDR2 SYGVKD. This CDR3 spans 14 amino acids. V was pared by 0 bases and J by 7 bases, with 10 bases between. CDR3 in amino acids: CAISESEVRQPQHF. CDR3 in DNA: TGTGCCATCAGTGAGTCGGAGGTTCGACAGCCCCAGCATTTT.

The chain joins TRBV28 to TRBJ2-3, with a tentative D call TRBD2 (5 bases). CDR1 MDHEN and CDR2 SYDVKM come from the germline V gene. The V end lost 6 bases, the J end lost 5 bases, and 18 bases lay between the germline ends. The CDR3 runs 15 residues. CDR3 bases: TGTGCCAGCAGCCCCCCACTCCGAGGGAAAGATACGCAGTATTTT. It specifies CASSPPLRGKDTQYF.

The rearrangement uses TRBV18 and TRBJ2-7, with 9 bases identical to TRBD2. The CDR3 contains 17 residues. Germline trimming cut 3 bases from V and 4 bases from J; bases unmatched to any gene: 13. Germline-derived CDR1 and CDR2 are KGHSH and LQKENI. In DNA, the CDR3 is TGTGCCAGCTCACCGAATCTCGCGGGAGGGCCTGAGTACGAGCAGTACTTC. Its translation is CASSPNLAGGPEYEQYF. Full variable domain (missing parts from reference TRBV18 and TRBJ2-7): NAGVMQNPRHLVRRRGQEARLRCSPMKGHSHVYWYRQLPEEGLKFMVYLQKENIIDESGMPKERFSAEFPKEGPSILRIQQVVRGDSAAYFCASSPNLAGGPEYEQYFGPGTRLTVT.

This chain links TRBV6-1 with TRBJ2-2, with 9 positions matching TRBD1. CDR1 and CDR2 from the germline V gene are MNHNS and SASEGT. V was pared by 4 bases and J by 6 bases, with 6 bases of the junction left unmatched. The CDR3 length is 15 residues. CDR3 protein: CASSGGQGRAGELFF. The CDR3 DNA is TGTGCCAGCAGTGGGGGACAGGGCCGCGCCGGGGAGCTGTTTTTT.

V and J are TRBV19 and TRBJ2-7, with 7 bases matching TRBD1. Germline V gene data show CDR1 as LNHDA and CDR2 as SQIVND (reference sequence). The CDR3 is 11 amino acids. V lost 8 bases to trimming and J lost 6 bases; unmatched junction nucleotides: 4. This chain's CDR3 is CASRQGSEQYF. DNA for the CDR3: TGTGCCAGTCGACAGGGTTCCGAGCAGTACTTC.

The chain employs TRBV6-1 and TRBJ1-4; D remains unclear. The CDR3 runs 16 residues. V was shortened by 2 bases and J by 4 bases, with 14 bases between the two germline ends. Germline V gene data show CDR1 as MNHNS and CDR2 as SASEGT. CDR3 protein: CASSELRGGVNEKLFF. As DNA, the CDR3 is TGTGCCAGCAGTGAACTGCGTGGAGGAGTTAATGAAAAACTGTTTTTT.

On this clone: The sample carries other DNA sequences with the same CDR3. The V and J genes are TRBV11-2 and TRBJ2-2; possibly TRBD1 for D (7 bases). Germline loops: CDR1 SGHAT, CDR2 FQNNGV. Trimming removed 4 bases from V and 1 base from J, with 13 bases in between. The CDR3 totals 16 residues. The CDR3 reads CASSSRRGRNTGELFF. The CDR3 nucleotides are TGTGCCAGCAGCTCGAGGAGGGGGCGGAACACCGGGGAGCTGTTTTTT. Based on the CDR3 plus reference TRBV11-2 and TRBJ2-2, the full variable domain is EAGVAQSPRYKIIEKRQSVAFWCNPISGHATLYWYQQILGQGPKLLIQFQNNGVVDDSQLPKDRFSAERLKGVDSTLKIQPAKLEDSAVYLCASSSRRGRNTGELFFGEGSRLTVL.

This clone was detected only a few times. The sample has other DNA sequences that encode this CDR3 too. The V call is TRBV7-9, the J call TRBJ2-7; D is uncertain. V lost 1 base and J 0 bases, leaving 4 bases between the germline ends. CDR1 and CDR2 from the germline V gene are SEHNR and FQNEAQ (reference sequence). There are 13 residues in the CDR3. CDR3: CASSLGPSYEQYF. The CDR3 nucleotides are TGTGCCAGCAGCTTAGGTCCCTCCTACGAGCAGTACTTC.

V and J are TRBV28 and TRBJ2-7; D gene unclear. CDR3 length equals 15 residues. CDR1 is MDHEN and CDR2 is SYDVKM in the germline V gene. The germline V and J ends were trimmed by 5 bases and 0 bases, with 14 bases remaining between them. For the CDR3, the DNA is TGTGCCAGCAGTCCTACCCCGTCAAGCTCCTACGAGCAGTACTTC. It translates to CASSPTPSSSYEQYF. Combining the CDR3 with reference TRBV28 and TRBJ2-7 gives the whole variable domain DVKVTQSSRYLVKRTGEKVFLECVQDMDHENMFWYRQDPGLGLRLIYFSYDVKMKEKGDIPEGYSVSREKKERFSLILESASTNQTSMYLCASSPTPSSSYEQYFGPGTRLTVT.

CDR3 protein: CAISETGQVNEQYF. The CDR3 coding sequence is TGTGCCATCAGTGAGACCGGACAGGTCAACGAGCAGTACTTC. The gene calls are TRBV10-3 and TRBJ2-7; TRBD1 matches 7 bases. The germline V gene has CDR1 ENHRY and CDR2 SYGVKD. With 2 bases clipped from V and 5 bases from J, the junction kept 6 bases outside the gene matches. The CDR3 covers 14 residues.

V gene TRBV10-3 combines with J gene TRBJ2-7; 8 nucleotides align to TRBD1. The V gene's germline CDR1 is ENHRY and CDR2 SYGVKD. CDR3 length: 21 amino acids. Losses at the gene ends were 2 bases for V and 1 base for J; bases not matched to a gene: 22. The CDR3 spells CAISEVITGTGLGGPSYEQYF. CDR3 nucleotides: TGTGCCATCAGTGAGGTAATCACCGGGACAGGCCTAGGGGGGCCTTCCTACGAGCAGTACTTC.

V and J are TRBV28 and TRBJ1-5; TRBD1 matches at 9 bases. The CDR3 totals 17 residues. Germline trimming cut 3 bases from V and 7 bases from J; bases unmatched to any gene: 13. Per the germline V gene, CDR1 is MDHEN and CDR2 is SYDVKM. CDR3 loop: CASSFPTGTGWEQPQHF. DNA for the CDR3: TGTGCCAGCAGTTTCCCCACCGGGACAGGGTGGGAACAGCCCCAGCATTTT.

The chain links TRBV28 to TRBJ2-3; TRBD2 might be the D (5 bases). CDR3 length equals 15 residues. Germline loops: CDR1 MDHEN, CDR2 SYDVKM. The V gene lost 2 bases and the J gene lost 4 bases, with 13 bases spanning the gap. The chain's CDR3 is CASSLGRAAADTQYF. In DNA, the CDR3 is TGTGCCAGCAGTTTAGGTCGGGCAGCGGCAGATACGCAGTATTTT.

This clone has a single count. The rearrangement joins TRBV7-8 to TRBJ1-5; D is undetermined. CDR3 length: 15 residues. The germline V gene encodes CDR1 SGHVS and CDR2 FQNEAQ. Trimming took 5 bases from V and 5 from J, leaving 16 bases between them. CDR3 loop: CASSVGTSGDQPQHF. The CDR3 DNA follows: TGTGCCAGCAGCGTAGGCACTTCTGGGGATCAGCCCCAGCATTTT.

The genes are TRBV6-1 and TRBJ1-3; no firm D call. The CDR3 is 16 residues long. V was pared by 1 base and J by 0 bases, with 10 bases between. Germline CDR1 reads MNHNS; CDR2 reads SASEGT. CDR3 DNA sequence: TGTGCCAGCAGTGAAGGTGAGACGCGCTCTGGAAACACCATATATTTT. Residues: CASSEGETRSGNTIYF.

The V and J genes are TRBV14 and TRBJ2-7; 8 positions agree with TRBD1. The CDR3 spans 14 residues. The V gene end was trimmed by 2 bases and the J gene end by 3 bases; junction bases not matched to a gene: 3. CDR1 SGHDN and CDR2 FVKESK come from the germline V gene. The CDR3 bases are TGTGCCAGCAGCCAACCGGACAGGGTCTACGAGCAGTACTTC. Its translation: CASSQPDRVYEQYF.

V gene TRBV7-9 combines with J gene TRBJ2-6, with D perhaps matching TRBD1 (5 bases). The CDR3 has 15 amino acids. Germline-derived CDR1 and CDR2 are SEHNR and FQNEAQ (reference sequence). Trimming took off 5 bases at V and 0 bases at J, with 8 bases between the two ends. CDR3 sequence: CASSRQISGANVLTF. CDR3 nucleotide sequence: TGTGCCAGCAGCCGACAGATCTCTGGGGCCAACGTCCTGACTTTC.

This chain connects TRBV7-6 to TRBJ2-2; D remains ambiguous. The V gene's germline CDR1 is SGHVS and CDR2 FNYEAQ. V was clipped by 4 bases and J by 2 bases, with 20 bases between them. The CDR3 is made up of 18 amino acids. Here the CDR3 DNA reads TGTGCCAGCAGCTCAGTGGTGAGGCGCGATCCAAACACCGGGGAGCTGTTTTTT. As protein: CASSSVVRRDPNTGELFF.

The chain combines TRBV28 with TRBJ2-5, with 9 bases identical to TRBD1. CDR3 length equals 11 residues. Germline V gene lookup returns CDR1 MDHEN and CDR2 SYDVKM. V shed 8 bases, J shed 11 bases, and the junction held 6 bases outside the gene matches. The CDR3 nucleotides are TGTGCCAGCCGGACAGGGGACGGTCAGTACTTC. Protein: CASRTGDGQYF.

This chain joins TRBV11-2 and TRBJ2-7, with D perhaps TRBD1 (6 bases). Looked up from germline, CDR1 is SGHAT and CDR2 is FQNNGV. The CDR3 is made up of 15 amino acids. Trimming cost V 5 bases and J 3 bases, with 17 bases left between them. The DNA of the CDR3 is TGTGCCAGCAGCCTCACCTTTGGGGGCATCTACGAGCAGTACTTC. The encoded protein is CASSLTFGGIYEQYF.